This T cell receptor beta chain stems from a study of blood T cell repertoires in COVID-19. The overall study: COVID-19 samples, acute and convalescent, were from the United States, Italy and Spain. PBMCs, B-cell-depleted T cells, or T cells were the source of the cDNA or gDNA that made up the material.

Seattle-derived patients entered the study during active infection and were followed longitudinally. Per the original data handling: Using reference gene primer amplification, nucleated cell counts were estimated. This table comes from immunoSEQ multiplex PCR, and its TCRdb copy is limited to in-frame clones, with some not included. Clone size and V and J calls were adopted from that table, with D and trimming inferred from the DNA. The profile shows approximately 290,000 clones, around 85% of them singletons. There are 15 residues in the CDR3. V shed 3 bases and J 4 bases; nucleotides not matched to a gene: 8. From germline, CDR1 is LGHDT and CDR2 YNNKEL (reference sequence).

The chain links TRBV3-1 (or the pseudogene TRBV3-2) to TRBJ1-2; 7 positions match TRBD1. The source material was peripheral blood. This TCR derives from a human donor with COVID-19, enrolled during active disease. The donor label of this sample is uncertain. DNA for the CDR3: TGTGCCAGCAGCCATCTCCGTGACAGGGCCTATGGCTACACCTTC. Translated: CASSHLRDRAYGYTF.